A selection of T cell receptor beta chains follows, all from one sample in a study of T cells in Graves' hyperthyroidism and ophthalmopathy. Via MiXCR, TCRdb re-called the multiplex PCR reads, giving one row per CDR3 protein. The data show fewer than 500,000 distinct CDR3 sequences, approximately 13% seen once. The specimen was blood. The receptors stem from a man aged 25 to 45 with Graves' hyperthyroidism that later progressed to Graves' ophthalmopathy. CDR3s include the opening cysteine and the closing phenylalanine or tryptophan. The D gene is left open where the match is weak. Expanded clones are given a class, and other clones once, few, many or no size at all.

CDR3nt | CDR3aa | abundance | j_gene | d_gene | v_gene | len
TGCAGTGCTCCCGACTCGGGACAAGAGACCCAGTACTTC | CSAPDSGQETQYF | many | TRBJ2-5 | - | TRBV20-1 | 13
TGTGCCAGCAGTGAATCGGCTAGCGGGGGAGAGACCCAGTACTTC | CASSESASGGETQYF | many | TRBJ2-5 | TRBD2 | TRBV2 | 15
TGTGCTAGTGGTTTACAGGGGTCCGGCAAAAACATTCAGTACTTC | CASGLQGSGKNIQYF | - | TRBJ2-4 | TRBD1 | TRBV12-5 | 15
TGTGCCAGCAGTTATACAAGGTTTGGGCACGAGCAGTACTTC | CASSYTRFGHEQYF | - | TRBJ2-7 | - | TRBV6-1 | 14
TGCGCCAGCAGCCAACCGAGCGGGGGGCAGTTCTTC | CASSQPSGGQFF | - | TRBJ2-1 | TRBD2 | TRBV4-1 | 12
TGTGCCAGCAGTGAAGGGACTAGCGGGCCTCGGGATACGCAGTATTTT | CASSEGTSGPRDTQYF | few | TRBJ2-3 | TRBD2 | TRBV6-1 | 16
TGTGCCAGCAGCTTAACGGGGTACCACGAGCAGTACTTC | CASSLTGYHEQYF | few | TRBJ2-7 | - | TRBV7-3 | 13
TGCGCCAGCAGCCGATCAGGGGGGAACACTGAAGCTTTCTTT | CASSRSGGNTEAFF | few | TRBJ1-1 | TRBD1 | TRBV5-1 | 14
TGCAGTGCCCAGCTGGGGGGTTCAGATACGCAGTATTTT | CSAQLGGSDTQYF | few | TRBJ2-3 | - | TRBV20-1 | 13
TGTGCCAGCAGCCCAGACCACGGGACTGAAGCTTTCTTT | CASSPDHGTEAFF | many | TRBJ1-1 | - | TRBV27 | 13
TGTGCCATCAGTGAGTCCTGGGTAGGGTCCTACAATGAGCAGTTCTTC | CAISESWVGSYNEQFF | - | TRBJ2-1 | - | TRBV10-3 | 16
TGTGCCAGCAGCCAGATCGACCGAACCGGGGAGCTGTTTTTT | CASSQIDRTGELFF | - | TRBJ2-2 | - | TRBV11-3 | 14
TGTGCCAGCGGTAACCCAGGGACTGAAGCTTTCTTT | CASGNPGTEAFF | - | TRBJ1-1 | - | TRBV27 | 12
TGTGCCAGCAGCCTGACAGGGGGCATTATGAACACTGAAGCTTTCTTT | CASSLTGGIMNTEAFF | many | TRBJ1-1 | TRBD1 | TRBV7-3 | 16
TGTGCCAGCAGTTACTCCCGACGCTCTGGAAACACCATATATTTT | CASSYSRRSGNTIYF | - | TRBJ1-3 | - | TRBV6-5 | 15
TGTGCCAGCAGCCGTCTAGGAGGGGGGTCTGAAGCTTTCTTT | CASSRLGGGSEAFF | many | TRBJ1-1 | - | TRBV7-2 | 14
TGTGCCAGCAGTTCCCCAGGGGGGGGAGTGAACACTGAAGCTTTCTTT | CASSSPGGGVNTEAFF | many | TRBJ1-1 | TRBD1 | TRBV28 | 16
TGTGCCAGCAGCTTAGCCCCCAGACTAGCGGAAGAGACCCAGTACTTC | CASSLAPRLAEETQYF | many | TRBJ2-5 | TRBD2 | TRBV7-9 | 16
TGCGCCAGCAGCTTCAGAGCCACCCTAGGGTATGGCTACACCTTC | CASSFRATLGYGYTF | - | TRBJ1-2 | - | TRBV5-1 | 15
TGTGCCAGCAGTCCAGGGGGGTTGGATGAAAAACTGTTTTTT | CASSPGGLDEKLFF | few | TRBJ1-4 | TRBD1 | TRBV28 | 14
TGTGCCAGCAGCCAAGAGGTTAGCGGGGGGGGTCACTCCTACAATGAGCAGTTCTTC | CASSQEVSGGGHSYNEQFF | few | TRBJ2-1 | TRBD2 | TRBV3-1 | 19
TGTGCCAGCAGCCGCGTCGGGCTATTGTACAATGAGCAGTTCTTC | CASSRVGLLYNEQFF | many | TRBJ2-1 | - | TRBV11-2 | 15
TGTGCCAGCAGTTCACCTCGGGGACAGGGGACCTACGAGCAGTACTTC | CASSSPRGQGTYEQYF | many | TRBJ2-7 | TRBD1 | TRBV7-9 | 16
TGCGCCAGCAGCTTGGAGCCAGGGGGCGGAAATGAAAAACTGTTTTTT | CASSLEPGGGNEKLFF | many | TRBJ1-4 | TRBD1 | TRBV5-1 | 16
TGTGCCAGCAGCCTACTCGGGGGGGCGTCCAATGAGCAGTTCTTC | CASSLLGGASNEQFF | - | TRBJ2-1 | TRBD2 | TRBV7-9 | 15
TGTGCCTGGGACTGGGGAACAGCTGAAGCTTTCTTT | CAWDWGTAEAFF | many | TRBJ1-1 | - | TRBV30 | 12
TGTGCCAGCAGTTTATCCCTGGGGGGCGGACAGCCCCAGCATTTT | CASSLSLGGGQPQHF | many | TRBJ1-5 | - | TRBV28 | 15
TGTGCCAGCAGCTTAGTCACCGGGGAGCTGTTTTTT | CASSLVTGELFF | many | TRBJ2-2 | - | TRBV11-2 | 12
TGTGCCAGCAGCCAAGGGACAGGGACCTACAATGAGCAGTTCTTC | CASSQGTGTYNEQFF | few | TRBJ2-1 | TRBD1 | TRBV14 | 15
TGTGCCAGCAGTCCGGGACAGGGGGCGGGCGAGCAGTACTTC | CASSPGQGAGEQYF | many | TRBJ2-7 | TRBD1 | TRBV12-3/TRBV12-4 | 14
TGTGCCAGCAGTGAAAACACTCCTACTGGAAACACCATATATTTT | CASSENTPTGNTIYF | many | TRBJ1-3 | - | TRBV2 | 15
TGTGCCAGCAGAAGCGGAGTTCACACCGGGGAGCTGTTTTTT | CASRSGVHTGELFF | few | TRBJ2-2 | - | TRBV12-3/TRBV12-4 | 14
TGTGCCAGCACCCTCGTTACGGGGAATTCACCCCTCCACTTT | CASTLVTGNSPLHF | many | TRBJ1-6 | - | TRBV6-1 | 14
TGCGCCAGCAGCTTGGGGCCGGGGCAAGAGACCCAGTACTTC | CASSLGPGQETQYF | - | TRBJ2-5 | - | TRBV5-1 | 14
TGTGCCAGCAGCGTAGGGGGTGGGGGTGGCTCCTACAATGAGCAGTTCTTC | CASSVGGGGGSYNEQFF | - | TRBJ2-1 | - | TRBV2 | 17
TGTGCCAGCAGTCCGGGGGCCGCCACAGATACGCAGTATTTT | CASSPGAATDTQYF | - | TRBJ2-3 | - | TRBV7-2 | 14
TGTGCCAGCAGTGTCGAGCTTCACAATGAGCAGTTCTTC | CASSVELHNEQFF | many | TRBJ2-1 | - | TRBV6-1 | 13
TGTGCCAGCAGTTTAAGGGTCAGGACCCACGAGCAGTACTTC | CASSLRVRTHEQYF | many | TRBJ2-7 | - | TRBV28 | 14
TGTGCCAGCAGTTTCAGGGTCCGGGGTGAAGATGGCTACACCTTC | CASSFRVRGEDGYTF | - | TRBJ1-2 | - | TRBV12-3/TRBV12-4 | 15
TGTGCCAGCAGCTTAGCGCTCCGGCGTGGCACAGATACGCAGTATTTT | CASSLALRRGTDTQYF | - | TRBJ2-3 | - | TRBV7-6 | 16
TGCAGTGCATCGGGATCCCCGAGCTCCTACAATGAGCAGTTCTTC | CSASGSPSSYNEQFF | - | TRBJ2-1 | - | TRBV20-1 | 15
TGTGCCAGCAGTTTATCCTGGACCCGAGGAGACTATGGCTACACCTTC | CASSLSWTRGDYGYTF | many | TRBJ1-2 | - | TRBV27 | 16